Listed below are T cell receptor beta chains from one sample, sequenced in a study of PD-1 blockade in classical Hodgkin lymphoma. The assay was immunoSEQ multiplex PCR, and TCRdb's table has in-frame clones only and misses some. The sample lists roughly 92,000 clones, roughly 92% occurring once. The sequenced sample was peripheral blood mononuclear cells (PBMCs), obtained at baseline. The origin of the receptors is a human donor with classical Hodgkin lymphoma. The CDR3 runs from the conserved cysteine through the conserved F or W. Each record gives: CDR3 DNA, CDR3 protein, clone size, J gene, D gene, V gene. A D gene is named only where the DNA matches it firmly. Expanded clones get a size class; other rows say once, few or many, or leave the size out.

cdr3_nt: TGTGCCAGCAGTCCCGGGACTCACGCTTATGAGCAGTTCTTC
cdr3_aa: CASSPGTHAYEQFF
clone_size: NA
j_call: TRBJ2-1
d_call: NA
v_call: TRBV9

cdr3_nt: TGTGCCAGCAGTTCCCGAAATGAGCAGTTCTTC
cdr3_aa: CASSSRNEQFF
clone_size: NA
j_call: TRBJ2-1
d_call: NA
v_call: TRBV27

cdr3_nt: TGTGCCAGCAGTGGGGGCAGATTACAAGAGACCCAGTACTTC
cdr3_aa: CASSGGRLQETQYF
clone_size: NA
j_call: TRBJ2-5
d_call: NA
v_call: TRBV6-1

cdr3_nt: TGTGCCAGCAGTCCGAGGGCCGGGGAGCTGTTTTTT
cdr3_aa: CASSPRAGELFF
clone_size: NA
j_call: TRBJ2-2
d_call: NA
v_call: TRBV6-5

cdr3_nt: TGTGCCAGCAGGACAGACAGGGGGCGCGCCGGGGAGCTGTTTTTT
cdr3_aa: CASRTDRGRAGELFF
clone_size: NA
j_call: TRBJ2-2
d_call: TRBD1
v_call: TRBV28

cdr3_nt: TGCGCCAGCAGCCAAGATTCCCCTTCGGGGGATACCTATGGCTACACCTTC
cdr3_aa: CASSQDSPSGDTYGYTF
clone_size: NA
j_call: TRBJ1-2
d_call: NA
v_call: TRBV4-1

cdr3_nt: TGTGCCAGCAGTTACTCGAGATGGGACACTGAAGCTTTCTTT
cdr3_aa: CASSYSRWDTEAFF
clone_size: NA
j_call: TRBJ1-1
d_call: NA
v_call: TRBV6-6

cdr3_nt: TGTGCCACCAGCAGAGATCTCGGGGGACAGGGGAGCGATGAGCAGTTCTTC
cdr3_aa: CATSRDLGGQGSDEQFF
clone_size: NA
j_call: TRBJ2-1
d_call: TRBD1
v_call: TRBV15

cdr3_nt: TGTGCCAGCAGCAAAGTCGGTTTTCACGGACTGCTCGGGAATGACACTGAAGCTTTCTTT
cdr3_aa: CASSKVGFHGLLGNDTEAFF
clone_size: NA
j_call: TRBJ1-1
d_call: NA
v_call: TRBV21-1

cdr3_nt: TGTGCCAGCAGCTCCCTGTTGGGCACTGAAGCTTTCTTT
cdr3_aa: CASSSLLGTEAFF
clone_size: NA
j_call: TRBJ1-1
d_call: NA
v_call: TRBV5-6

cdr3_nt: TGCAGCGTAGGGAAGCCCAGGACAGCCGTCGGGAATGAGCAGTTCTTC
cdr3_aa: CSVGKPRTAVGNEQFF
clone_size: NA
j_call: TRBJ2-1
d_call: NA
v_call: TRBV29-1

cdr3_nt: TGTGCCAGCAGCTTATCGGGAGGTTTGGACATTCAGTACTTC
cdr3_aa: CASSLSGGLDIQYF
clone_size: NA
j_call: TRBJ2-4
d_call: TRBD2
v_call: TRBV7-3

cdr3_nt: TGCAGCGCCGCCCGGACAGGGGATGATGGAAACACCATATATTTT
cdr3_aa: CSAARTGDDGNTIYF
clone_size: NA
j_call: TRBJ1-3
d_call: TRBD1
v_call: TRBV29-1

cdr3_nt: TGTGCCAGCAGCGGGGACAGGGCTGGAAACACCATATATTTT
cdr3_aa: CASSGDRAGNTIYF
clone_size: NA
j_call: TRBJ1-3
d_call: TRBD1
v_call: TRBV7-9

cdr3_nt: TGTGCCAGTAGTCCAAGGGGACAGGGGGCTCGGGATACGCAGTATTTT
cdr3_aa: CASSPRGQGARDTQYF
clone_size: NA
j_call: TRBJ2-3
d_call: TRBD1
v_call: TRBV19

cdr3_nt: TGCAGCGCCGAGGGCAGGAACACTGAAGCTTTCTTT
cdr3_aa: CSAEGRNTEAFF
clone_size: NA
j_call: TRBJ1-1
d_call: NA
v_call: TRBV29-1

cdr3_nt: TGCAGCGGAGAAAAAGCGGGAGCTGATGAGCAGTTCTTC
cdr3_aa: CSGEKAGADEQFF
clone_size: NA
j_call: TRBJ2-1
d_call: TRBD2
v_call: TRBV29-1

cdr3_nt: TGTGCCAGCAGCGTGGGCCAGGGAGTCGGGAACACTGAAGCTTTCTTT
cdr3_aa: CASSVGQGVGNTEAFF
clone_size: NA
j_call: TRBJ1-1
d_call: NA
v_call: TRBV9

cdr3_nt: TGTGCCAGCAGAAGCACAGATACGCAGTATTTT
cdr3_aa: CASRSTDTQYF
clone_size: NA
j_call: TRBJ2-3
d_call: NA
v_call: TRBV6-5

cdr3_nt: TGTGCCAGCTCACCAACTAGCGGGAGACAAGAGCAGTTCTTC
cdr3_aa: CASSPTSGRQEQFF
clone_size: NA
j_call: TRBJ2-1
d_call: TRBD2
v_call: TRBV18

cdr3_nt: TGTGCCAGCAGCTTTGAAAGAGGAGGAGGGGATGGCTACACCTTC
cdr3_aa: CASSFERGGGDGYTF
clone_size: NA
j_call: TRBJ1-2
d_call: NA
v_call: TRBV6-6

cdr3_nt: TGTGCCAGCAGTTTCCCCGCCCGATTGGGACAGGACTATGGCTACACCTTC
cdr3_aa: CASSFPARLGQDYGYTF
clone_size: NA
j_call: TRBJ1-2
d_call: TRBD1
v_call: TRBV28

cdr3_nt: TGTGCCAGCAGTTACGGCAGAACAAGGGCGACTGAAGCTTTCTTT
cdr3_aa: CASSYGRTRATEAFF
clone_size: NA
j_call: TRBJ1-1
d_call: NA
v_call: TRBV6-5

cdr3_nt: TGTGCCAGGGGGACCGGACACCCCTCGAGCTCCTACGAGCAGTACTTC
cdr3_aa: CARGTGHPSSSYEQYF
clone_size: once
j_call: TRBJ2-7
d_call: NA
v_call: TRBV2